The clone carrying this TCR beta chain has only a few counts. TCRdb used MiXCR to reprocess the 5' RACE reads, holding one entry per CDR3 protein. The sample lists about 340,000 distinct CDR3 sequences, 14% to 15% occurring once. Germline-derived CDR1 and CDR2 are SGHRS and YFSETQ. The CDR3 has 16 amino acids. V was clipped by 0 bases and J by 3 bases; unmatched bases: 8. This entry belongs to a study of CD8 T cells in ankylosing spondylitis. What was sequenced was blood, either unsorted or a sorted T cell fraction (not recorded which). The TCR sequence derives from a male donor with ankylosing spondylitis or in good health (not recorded which). The chain employs TRBV5-1 and TRBJ1-2; 7 bases map to TRBD1. In nucleotides, the CDR3 is TGCGCCAGCAGCTTGGGGACAGGACCTCGGGACTATGGCTACACCTTC. Amino acids: CASSLGTGPRDYGYTF.